This T cell receptor beta chain is drawn from a study of blood T cell repertoires in COVID-19 (TCRdb year 2020). For context, the study as a whole: The collaborator samples originated in the United States, Italy and Spain and spanned the acute and convalescent phases of COVID-19. The prospective study material was composed of cDNA or gDNA derived from T cells, B-cell-depleted T cells, or PBMCs. The dataset comprised deeply sampled blood TCRbeta repertoires from subjects exposed to, actively infected with, or recovered from COVID-19. The repertoires were released in a freely available public database intended as a resource for research on the immune response to SARS-CoV-2. Samples were obtained from the ongoing ImmuneRACE study (first 160 participants) and from 1,000 to 1,500 subjects provided by 6 global collaborators. Sample metadata almost always included a de-identified subject ID, COVID-19 status, age in years and sex. HLA class I and class II types, where available, came from metadata supplied by the sample provider rather than from assay-based typing.

Results and caveats for the whole study, not just this receptor: The amount of clinical and demographic metadata varied by source and participant and was provided uncurated.

Concerning this clone itself: Its target antigen remains unknown. It has no much larger one-base neighbor in the sample; base qualities were not kept.

Each collaborating institution followed its own protocols to collect whole blood in K2EDTA tubes. Collaborator samples were shipped for TCRbeta analysis as frozen whole blood, isolated PBMCs, or DNA extracted from either sample type. TCRbeta CDR3 regions were amplified from genomic DNA using the immunoSEQ Assay, a bias-controlled multiplex PCR. The authors processed their data as follows. The number of nucleated cells in each sample was estimated from the amplification of reference gene primers within the assay. To quantify the absolute abundance of each unique TCRbeta CDR3 rearrangement, sequence reads were collapsed and filtered. Productive Simpson clonality was computed per sample as the square root of Simpson's diversity index over productive rearrangements. TCRdb took this table from immuneACCESS and kept in-frame rearrangements with V and J called. Such tables lack part of the clones; where checked against another copy, unresolved V genes explain under half of the gap, and the rest is unexplained. V, J and clone size derive from that table, while D and trimming were established from the DNA sequence. Present in this sample are 100,000 to 150,000 clones, almost 85% of which were seen just once. Clones ranked in the top ten supply 1.4% of the sample.

This receptor was taken from a man in his 60s with acute or convalescent COVID-19. Sequencing was done on a sample of peripheral blood.

The DNA sequence is TGTGCCAGCAGAGTGGCTAGCGGGAACACCGGGGAGCTGTTTTTT. The resulting protein is CASRVASGNTGELFF. The chain joins TRBV7-8 to TRBJ2-2, and TRBD2 aligns with 7 junction nucleotides. CDR1 is given as SGHVS and CDR2 as FQNEAQ, both from the germline V gene. The CDR3, from cysteine to phenylalanine, totals 15 residues. Only CDR3 DNA remains: 45 bases, in frame from the first base. Trimming leaves V shorter by 6 bases and J shorter by 1 base, with the junction holding 5 bases beyond the gene matches.